This TCR beta chain was identified in a study of shared clonotypes between healthy human individuals. Overall study context: Samples came from a couple of female and a few male donors aged 18 to 49.

From CD4+ cells came CD45RA+ naive and CD45RA-negative memory subsets. Germline V gene data show CDR1 as LNHDA and CDR2 as SQIVND (reference sequence). V dropped 5 bases and J dropped 2 bases, with 12 bases sitting between them. The CDR3 is 14 amino acids. Repertoires were generated with immunoSEQ multiplex PCR, while TCRdb's copy carries only in-frame clones and drops some. The sample has 800,000 to 1,200,000 clones, approximately 80% seen once. The clonotype originates from a man aged 18 to 30 in good health. Some clones in this sample may be carry-over from other donors' samples. Sequenced: memory CD4+ T cells from PBMCs. The subset is: CD45RA-negative fraction. The chain carries TRBV19 and TRBJ1-2, with D possibly matching TRBD1 (6 bases). Written as DNA, the CDR3 is TGTGCCAGTAGTCGATTGGGGGCCAACTATGGCTACACCTTC. It is translated as CASSRLGANYGYTF.